This record covers a single T cell receptor (beta chain). CDR1 and CDR2 from the germline V gene are LNHDA and SQIVND (reference sequence). The CDR3 loop spans 15 amino acids. V dropped 3 bases and J dropped 0 bases, with 12 bases sitting between them. The data stem from a study of blood T cell repertoires in COVID-19. Study context: Sites across the United States, Italy and Spain contributed samples from acute and convalescent COVID-19. PBMCs, B-cell-depleted T cells, or T cells were the source of the cDNA or gDNA that made up the material.

As handled by the study authors: The assay estimated nucleated cells by amplifying reference gene primers. Only in-frame clones appear in the TCRdb table, and some are missing; sequencing was by immunoSEQ multiplex PCR. The D gene and trimming were derived from the DNA, and the V and J assignments and clone size from that table. The data contain 310,000 or so clones, roughly 90% of them singletons. The chain carries TRBV19 and TRBJ2-7; D ambiguous. The specimen was peripheral blood. The receptor was isolated from a man aged 25-40 years with COVID-19, enrolled during active disease. The CDR3 loop reads CASSMAGPHSYEQYF. CDR3 coding DNA: TGTGCCAGTAGTATGGCAGGCCCCCACTCCTACGAGCAGTACTTC.